This T cell receptor beta chain is from a study of cytomegalovirus exposure and HLA in healthy donors. The wider study: Genotyping of 400 or so donors showed that roughly 80% belonged to the Caucasian-associated ancestry cluster.

In the PCR, 60 Vbeta and 13 Jbeta primers were used. The table came from immunoSEQ multiplex PCR; TCRdb's copy has only in-frame clones and leaves some out. The table shows roughly 150,000 clones, with approximately 80% occurring only once. Germline CDR1 and CDR2: SGDLS and YYNGEE. The J segment lost 0 bases and the V segment lost 4 bases, leaving 18 bases of the junction unmatched. The CDR3 totals 20 residues. Findings and caveats of the study: A prior analysis recorded that most TCR beta V segments were productive about 90% or about 30% of the time. When analyzed later, the rates of TCR association showed variation by HLA locus, with DRB1 the most and HLA-C the fewest.

A remark on this clone: Its antigen is undetermined.

This receptor was identified in a woman aged 40 to 50 in good health and CMV-seronegative. The V and J genes are TRBV9 and TRBJ2-1; 8 bases are shared with TRBD2. Sequencing used PBMCs. CDR3 amino acids: CASSPRGGSERRSSYNEQFF. Here the CDR3 DNA reads TGTGCCAGCAGCCCACGGGGGGGGAGCGAGCGGAGGAGCTCCTACAATGAGCAGTTCTTC.